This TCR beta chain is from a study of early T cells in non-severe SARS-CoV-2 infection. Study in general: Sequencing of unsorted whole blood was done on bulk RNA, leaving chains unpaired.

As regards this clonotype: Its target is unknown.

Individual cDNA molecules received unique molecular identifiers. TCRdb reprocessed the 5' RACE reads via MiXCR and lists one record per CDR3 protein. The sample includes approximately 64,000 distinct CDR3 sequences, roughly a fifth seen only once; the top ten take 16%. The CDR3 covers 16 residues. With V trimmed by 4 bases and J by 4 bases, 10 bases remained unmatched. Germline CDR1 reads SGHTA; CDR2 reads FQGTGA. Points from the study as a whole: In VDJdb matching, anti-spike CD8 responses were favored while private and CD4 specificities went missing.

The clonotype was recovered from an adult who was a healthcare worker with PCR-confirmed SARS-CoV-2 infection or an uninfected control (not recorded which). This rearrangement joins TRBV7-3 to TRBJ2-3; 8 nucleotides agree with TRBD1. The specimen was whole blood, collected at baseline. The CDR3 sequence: CASSSRDRSIADTQYF. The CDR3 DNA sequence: TGTGCCAGCAGCTCACGGGACAGGTCAATTGCAGATACGCAGTATTTT.